The text below deals with one TCR beta chain. Its target antigen remains unknown. The input lacks base qualities; no much larger clone sits a single base away. These data come from a study of cytomegalovirus exposure and HLA in healthy donors (TCRdb year 2017). With respect to the entire study: According to an earlier analysis of several hundred of the donors, 200 million or so T cells yielded roughly 110 million unique TCR beta sequences and 276 Gb of sequence data. About 320 gigabases of sequencing data and approximately 93 million unique TCR sequences were included in an early release covering several hundred HLA-typed donors. Among the roughly 400 genotyped donors, 75% to 90% belonged to the genetic ancestry cluster associated with self-reported Caucasian donors. The aim of the study was to test whether cataloging public T cell receptors could identify signatures of past pathogen exposure. The T cell repertoires of 700 or so subjects were profiled by immunosequencing and related to cytomegalovirus serostatus. A separate validation cohort of approximately 130 different subjects was used in addition to the roughly 670-subject first cohort. To predict cytomegalovirus infection status, the study combined high-throughput TCR immunosequencing, statistical association of individual TCRs with disease status, and machine learning. A later analysis re-analyzed previously published TCR beta repertoires from approximately 700 donors and added high-resolution HLA genotyping to study TCR occurrence patterns. In the later analysis, no new phenotypic data were used to find candidate immune exposures; instead, reliance was placed on TCR beta sequences and their occurrence across donors. To decide whether each TCR beta V gene segment behaved as functional or pseudogenic, an earlier analysis of some 600 of the donors relied on high-throughput TCR beta sequencing. Alongside the repertoire data, information on donor age, sex, ethnicity and CMV serostatus was compiled. In a later genetic analysis, genome-wide SNP genotypes for about 55% of the roughly 700 donors were used, and that subset was treated as a discovery cohort. Every repertoire in the discovery cohort had been generated on one and the same sequencing platform. HLA typing included class I and class II loci at four-digit resolution. Typing coverage differed by locus: A, B, C, DRB1 and DQB1 were typed in about 629-640 donors, DQA1 in approximately 520, DPA1 in roughly 590, and DPB1 in approximately 450. About five DR-DQ haplotypes were handled as single units for association and clustering because linkage in the cohort was strong. Among over 350 genotyped donors of the cohort, an average of 235,054 unique TCR beta nucleotide sequences were sequenced per donor, roughly a sixth of them non-productive.

What the research found in general, with its limitations: According to the authors, the approach could potentially be generalized to other disease states and immunological phenotypes. Roughly uniform sequencing depth across donors was assumed in presence/absence analyses, although this assumption may not hold. Because counts were too low, roughly 18 rarely observed V segments, including chromosome 9 orphons, were left out of the earlier analysis of a few hundred of the donors. Some IMGT-functional V segments, including TRBV6-2 and TRBV6-3, could not be distinguished by the 87-base-pair reads and were therefore excluded. A group of highly shared sequence variants was considered likely to be a technical artifact of the sequencing pipeline. Across donors, most TCR sequences were observed very rarely, whereas some public TCRs were present in many individuals. In the study, about 150 TCR beta chains were listed as associated with cytomegalovirus. The classifier was reported to diagnose cytomegalovirus status with high specificity and sensitivity in both the original and validation cohorts. At a false discovery rate of 0.05, a later analysis linked around 15,000 TCR beta sequences to specific HLA alleles. Assigning TCR associations to individual alleles was difficult when HLA alleles, especially DR and DQ, strongly co-occurred. Correlated functional status among segregating V segments might be attributable to linkage disequilibrium, but an unknown experimental factor could not be ruled out. According to a later genetic analysis, donors in an Asian-associated ancestry cluster had fewer N-insertions in productive TCRs than the roughly 700-donor mean. According to a later analysis, TCR association rates differed among HLA loci, with DRB1 alleles showing the most associated TCRs and HLA-C alleles showing the fewest. CMV serostatus was the only immune exposure information available for the cohort. In a later analysis, HLA-associated TCR beta chains showed more clonal expansion and lower generation probabilities than non-associated chains that were equally common. Because HLA typing was unavailable for some donors at each locus, only the typed subset was used in association tests. According to a later analysis, parvovirus B19, influenza, CMV and Epstein-Barr virus appeared linked to several top co-occurrence clusters. A further reported finding was that TCR beta sequences accurately predicted the HLA-A and HLA-B alleles for most subjects in the first cohort. In vitro tests confirmed that three of the cytomegalovirus-associated TCR beta chains recognize cytomegalovirus antigens. This cohort had only TCR beta chains sequenced, and the lack of alpha or paired-chain data limited which features could be detected. According to a later analysis, most CMV-associated TCR beta chains appeared to be HLA-restricted, and the HLA associations seemed to be driven largely by CMV exposure. A later genetic analysis associated a missense DCLRE1C variant with V-gene and J-gene trimming of TCR beta chains, and an independent cohort replicated the association. In an earlier analysis of under 600 of the donors, most TCR beta V segments were observed in productive rearrangements about 87% or about 30% of the time, broadly matching IMGT annotations.

CDR1 and CDR2 (SGHTS, YDEGEE) derive from the germline V gene. The CDR3 runs 19 amino acids, cysteine and phenylalanine included. Kept here is only the CDR3 DNA, which spans 57 bases and is read in frame from base 1. Clipping removes 4 bases from V and 5 bases from J, with 14 as the unmatched junction base count. Receptor libraries were prepared by the immunoSEQ multiplex PCR assay. For the multiplex PCR, a mixture combining 60 forward primers for TCR Vbeta segments and 13 reverse primers for TCR Jbeta segments was used. The CDR3 region of rearranged TCR beta genes was amplified from genomic DNA with a multiplex PCR assay. The Illumina HiSeq System was used to sequence the amplified TCR beta libraries as 87-base-pair reads. For the original study's pipeline: A later analysis counted tens of millions of unique TCR beta chains across the 670 or so repertoires, and around 9.9 million of these chains were shared by at least two donors. A nearest-neighbor algorithm error-corrected the raw reads and collapsed the reads into unique sequences, merging closely related sequences to remove PCR and sequencing errors. V, D and J gene segments were assigned by aligning CDR3 sequences to IMGT reference sequences. For a sequence to be retained, a match of at least six nucleotides to both a V gene segment and a J gene segment was required. Rearrangements were classified as productive when the CDR3 lacked stop codons and remained in frame with V and J, and all other rearrangements were classified as non-productive. CDR3 was defined according to IMGT convention as the region running from the second conserved V-encoded cysteine to the conserved J-encoded phenylalanine. The earlier analysis of 587 of the donors excluded sequences that lacked an unambiguous match to a single V gene segment. In an earlier analysis of a few hundred of the donors, a V segment was called functional when productive rearrangements were above 56.7%, and segregating when the standard deviation between donors exceeded 5%. A statistical classification framework was developed to diagnose cytomegalovirus status using the catalog of TCR beta chain sequences. In a later analysis, TCR nucleotide sequences were compared against IMGT/GENE-DB human TR gene sequences so that V and J genes could be assigned. The TCRdist pipeline was used in a later analysis to assign CDR3 sequences and most-parsimonious VDJ recombination scenarios. A later analysis defined each TCR beta chain by its CDR3 amino acid sequence plus V-gene family, and excluded reads lacking a unique V-gene family. As a way to deal with suspected cross-contamination and a sequencing artifact, a later analysis dropped approximately 570 nucleotide sequences that were highly shared and had low generation probability. A later analysis calculated a clonal expansion index for each public chain from normalized within-repertoire ranks of inferred template counts. A later analysis computed generation probabilities with a VDJ recombination model fitted to out-of-frame rearrangements, and checked the results against IGoR. In a later analysis, hypergeometric tests were used to score TCR-TCR, TCR-HLA and TCR-CMV co-occurrence, with a repertoire-size bias correction applied to TCR pairs. A later analysis estimated false discovery rates by permuting HLA or CMV assignments 20 times. A later analysis grouped co-occurring TCRs with DBSCAN, adding TCRdist sequence similarity when clustering within HLA-allele-positive subsets. Co-occurrence clustering excluded repertoires with fewer than 30,000 or more than 120,000 public chains, plus five with anomalous nucleotide sharing. Here the immuneACCESS table is served through TCRdb, limited to in-frame sequences with V and J called. Missing clones are a known gap in these copies; in checked studies unresolved V genes cover under half, and the rest lacks a known reason. That table gives V, J and clone size, and the DNA gave D and trimming. The table for this sample lists under 200,000 clones; around 84% of them were counted only once. Together, the top ten hold less than 2% of the sample.

In total, approximately 690 healthy bone marrow donors made up the cohort. At the time of sampling, all cohort members were nominally healthy, though unrecorded immune exposures were likely present. The donor tested CMV seronegative, placing the donor among the 350 to 400 seronegative members of the cohort. Every donor gave a peripheral blood sample, and the peripheral blood mononuclear cells from that sample were used for TCR beta sequencing. Genomic DNA extraction from the blood cell samples was performed with the Qiagen DNeasy Blood Extraction Kit. The chain couples TRBV5-8 to TRBJ2-2; the central 13 bases match TRBD2. The clonotype was recovered from a woman between 18 and 29 years old in good health and CMV-seronegative. The sequenced sample consisted of PBMCs. Here is the DNA: TGTGCCAGCAGCCTTACTAGCGGGAGGGCGCTGAGGTGGACCGGGGAGCTGTTTTTT. The resulting protein is CASSLTSGRALRWTGELFF.